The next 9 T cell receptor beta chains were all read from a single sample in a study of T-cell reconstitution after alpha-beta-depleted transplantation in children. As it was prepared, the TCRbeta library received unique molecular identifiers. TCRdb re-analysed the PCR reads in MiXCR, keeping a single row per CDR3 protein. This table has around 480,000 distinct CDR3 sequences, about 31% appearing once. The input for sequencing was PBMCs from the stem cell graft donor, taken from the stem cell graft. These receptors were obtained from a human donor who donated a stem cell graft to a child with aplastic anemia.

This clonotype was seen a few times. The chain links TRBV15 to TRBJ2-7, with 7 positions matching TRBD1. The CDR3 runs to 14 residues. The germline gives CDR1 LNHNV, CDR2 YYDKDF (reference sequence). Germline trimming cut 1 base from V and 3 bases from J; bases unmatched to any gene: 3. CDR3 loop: CATSRGRGHYEQYF. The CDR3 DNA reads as TGTGCCACCAGCAGAGGTAGGGGGCACTACGAGCAGTACTTC. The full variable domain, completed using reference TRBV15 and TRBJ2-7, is DAMVIQNPRYQVTQFGKPVTLSCSQTLNHNVMYWYQQKSSQAPKLLFHYYDKDFNNEADTPDNFQSRRPNTSFCFLDIRSPGLGDTAMYLCATSRGRGHYEQYFGPGTRLTVT.

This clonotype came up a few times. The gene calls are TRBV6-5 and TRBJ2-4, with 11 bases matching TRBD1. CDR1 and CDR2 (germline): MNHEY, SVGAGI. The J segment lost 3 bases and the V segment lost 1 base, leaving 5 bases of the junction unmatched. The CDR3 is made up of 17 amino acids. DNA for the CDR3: TGTGCCAGCAGTTACTTTGGACAGGGGGCAGGCAAAAACATTCAGTACTTC. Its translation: CASSYFGQGAGKNIQYF.

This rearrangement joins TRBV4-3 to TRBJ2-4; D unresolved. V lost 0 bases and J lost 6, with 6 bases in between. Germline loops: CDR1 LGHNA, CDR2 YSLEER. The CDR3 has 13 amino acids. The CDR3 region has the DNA TGCGCCAGCAGCCAAGAGACAAGAAACATTCAGTACTTC. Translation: CASSQETRNIQYF.

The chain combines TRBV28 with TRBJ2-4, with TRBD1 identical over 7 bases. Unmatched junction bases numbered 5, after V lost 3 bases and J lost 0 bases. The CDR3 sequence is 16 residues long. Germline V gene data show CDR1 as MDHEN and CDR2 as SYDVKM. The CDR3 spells CASSLGTVIAKNIQYF. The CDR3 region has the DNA TGTGCCAGCAGTTTGGGGACAGTTATAGCCAAAAACATTCAGTACTTC.

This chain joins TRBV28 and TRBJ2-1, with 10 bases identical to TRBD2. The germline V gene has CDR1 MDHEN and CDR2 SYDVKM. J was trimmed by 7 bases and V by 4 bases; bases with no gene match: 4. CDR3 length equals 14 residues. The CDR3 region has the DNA TGTGCCAGCAGTTACTCTAGCGGGAGAAATGAGCAGTTCTTC. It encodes CASSYSSGRNEQFF.

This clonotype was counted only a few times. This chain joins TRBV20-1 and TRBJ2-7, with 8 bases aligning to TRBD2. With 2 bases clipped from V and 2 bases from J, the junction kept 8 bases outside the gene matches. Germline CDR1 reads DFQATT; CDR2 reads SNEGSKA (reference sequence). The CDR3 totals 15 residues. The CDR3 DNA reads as TGCAGTGCTAGATCATCTCCGGGAGGGACCTACGAGCAGTACTTC. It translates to CSARSSPGGTYEQYF.

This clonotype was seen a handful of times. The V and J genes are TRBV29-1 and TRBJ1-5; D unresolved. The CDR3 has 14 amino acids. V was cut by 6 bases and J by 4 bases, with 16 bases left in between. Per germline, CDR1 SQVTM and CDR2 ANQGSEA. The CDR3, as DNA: TGCAGCGTCGGAGAAGGCACAGTGAATCAGCCCCAGCATTTT. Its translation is CSVGEGTVNQPQHF.

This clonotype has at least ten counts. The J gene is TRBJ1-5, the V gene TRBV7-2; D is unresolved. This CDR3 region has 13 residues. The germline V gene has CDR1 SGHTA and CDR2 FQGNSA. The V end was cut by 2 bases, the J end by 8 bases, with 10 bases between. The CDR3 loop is CASSLSKQEPQHF. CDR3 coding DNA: TGTGCCAGCAGCTTAAGTAAGCAGGAGCCCCAGCATTTT.

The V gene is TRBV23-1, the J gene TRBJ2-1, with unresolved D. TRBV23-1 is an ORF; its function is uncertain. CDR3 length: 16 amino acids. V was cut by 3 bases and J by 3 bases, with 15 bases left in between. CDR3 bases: TGCGCCAGCAGTCAGTCTTACAGAGAAAGCTACAATGAGCAGTTCTTC. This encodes CASSQSYRESYNEQFF.